These 10 T cell receptor beta chains came from one sample sequenced in a study of T cell clonotyping in hematopoietic cell transplantation (dated by TCRdb to about 2021). Library preparation employed the immunoSEQ multiplex PCR assay. The table was pulled from immuneACCESS by TCRdb, which kept in-frame rearrangements only. Such tables lose some clones; where checked, under half of the loss comes from unresolved V genes, and the rest has no known cause. Counted in this sample were tens of thousands of clones; 85% of them appeared once. In total, the top ten clones hold less than 3% of the sample. The sample's time point, from its label and the paper: recipient sample about 28 days before transplant, after cytoreduction. The material sequenced was peripheral blood mononuclear cells, taken before stem cell transplant. The source of these receptors is a man aged 55 to 70 with acute myeloid leukemia. Some clones in this sample may be carry-over from other donors' samples.

The DNA for the CDR3 is TGTGCCAGCAGCGTAGACAGGCCTTCACCCCTCCACTTT. Translation gives CASSVDRPSPLHF. The rearrangement links TRBV9 to TRBJ1-6, with D maybe TRBD1 (5 bases). V dropped 0 bases and J dropped 9 bases, with 7 bases sitting between them. CDR3 length: 13 amino acids. CDR1 SGDLS and CDR2 YYNGEE come from the germline V gene.

The chain has TRBV4-3 and TRBJ1-4; D is perhaps TRBD1 (5 bases). The V gene's germline CDR1 is LGHNA and CDR2 YSLEER. V was trimmed by 4 bases and J by 6 bases, leaving 15 bases between them. The CDR3 runs to 15 residues. The CDR3 nucleotides read TGCGCCAGCAGCCTCCTTTTGGGGGTTGATGAAAAACTGTTTTTT. As protein: CASSLLLGVDEKLFF.

J is TRBJ2-1 and V is TRBV6-1, with 12 bases that match TRBD2. There are 14 residues in the CDR3. The V gene's germline CDR1 is MNHNS and CDR2 SASEGT. Trimming removed 6 bases from V and 4 bases from J; junction bases left unmatched: 1. Here the CDR3 DNA reads TGTGCCAGCAGGCTAGCGGGGGGGTACAATGAGCAGTTCTTC. It codes for CASRLAGGYNEQFF.

The chain has TRBV28 and TRBJ2-2; D possibly corresponds to TRBD2 (6 bases). The germline V and J ends were trimmed by 3 bases and 6 bases, with 14 bases remaining between them. The CDR3 spans 15 residues. The germline V gene has CDR1 MDHEN and CDR2 SYDVKM. CDR3 DNA sequence: TGTGCCAGCAGTTTCGGGGGTTCGGGGTCCGGGGAGCTGTTTTTT. Translation: CASSFGGSGSGELFF.

The chain combines TRBV2 with TRBJ2-5, with TRBD1 as a possible D gene (6 bases). This CDR3 contains 15 residues. Per germline, CDR1 SNHLY and CDR2 FYNNEI. The V end was cut by 1 base, the J end by 5 bases, with 14 bases between. CDR3 sequence: CASSEVRDTGETQYF. In DNA form, the CDR3 reads TGTGCCAGCAGTGAAGTTAGGGACACCGGGGAGACCCAGTACTTC.

V and J are TRBV5-5 and TRBJ2-2; either TRBD1 or TRBD2 may fit D (5 bases each). V was shortened by 4 bases and J by 4 bases, with 14 bases between the two germline ends. CDR1 SGHKS and CDR2 YYEKEE come from the germline V gene (reference sequence). The CDR3 consists of 15 residues. CDR3: CASSPGAGATGELFF. The CDR3 nucleotides read TGTGCCAGCAGCCCCGGTGCCGGGGCCACCGGGGAGCTGTTTTTT.

The chain has TRBV13 and TRBJ1-2; 9 positions match TRBD1. Looked up from germline, CDR1 is PRHDT and CDR2 is FYEKMQ (reference sequence). V shed 4 bases and J 6 bases; nucleotides not matched to a gene: 6. The CDR3 runs 14 residues. The CDR3 DNA sequence: TGTGCCAGCAGCTCGAACAGGGGGCTTCATGGCTACACCTTC. Protein sequence: CASSSNRGLHGYTF. Based on the CDR3 plus reference TRBV13 and TRBJ1-2, the full variable domain is AAGVIQSPRHLIKEKRETATLKCYPIPRHDTVYWYQQGPGQDPQFLISFYEKMQSDKGSIPDRFSAQQFSDYHSELNMSSLELGDSALYFCASSSNRGLHGYTFGSGTRLTVV.

CDR3 nucleotide sequence: TGTGCCAGTAAGGCAGGCTTTGCAACTAATGAAAAACTGTTTTTT. This translates into CASKAGFATNEKLFF. V is TRBV19 and J is TRBJ1-4, with D hard to call. The CDR3 runs to 15 residues. The germline V gene encodes CDR1 LNHDA and CDR2 SQIVND (reference sequence). The V end lost 7 bases, the J end lost 0 bases, and 12 bases lay between the germline ends.

This clone was seen only a few times. The chain recombines TRBV28 with TRBJ1-2; perhaps TRBD1 as D (5 bases). CDR1 is MDHEN, CDR2 SYDVKM, per germline. The ends were cut back, 5 bases at V and 4 bases at J, with 14 bases in the middle. The CDR3 runs to 14 residues. The CDR3 bases are TGTGCCAGCAGTCAACCGGGACGCCTCTATGGCTACACCTTC. It translates to CASSQPGRLYGYTF.

The chain links TRBV4-1 to TRBJ1-6; weak D call: TRBD1 (5 bases). Per germline, CDR1 MGHRA and CDR2 YSYEKL. With 4 bases removed from V and 9 bases from J, the gap between germline ends came to 19 bases. The CDR3 spans 16 residues. CDR3 DNA: TGCGCCAGCAGCCGGGAGGGAGGGGCTGGGGTTTCACCCCTCCACTTT. It is translated as CASSREGGAGVSPLHF.